A selection of T cell receptor beta chains follows, all from one sample in a study of spatial heterogeneity in lung cancer. In TCRdb, the 5' RACE reads were re-called with MiXCR into one record per CDR3 protein. Of fewer than 11,000 distinct CDR3 sequences in the sample, 9.5% to 15% were seen once. Sequencing was performed on lung tumor tissue, taken at surgery. All receptors derive from a male donor with early-stage non-small cell lung cancer. The conserved cysteine and the conserved F or W are not part of the CDR3 here. Fields, in order: J gene, V gene, clone size, CDR3 protein. The listing skips clone size in some rows; elsewhere it reads once, few, many or a size class.

J gene: TRBJ1-5; V gene: TRBV29-1; clone size: many; CDR3 protein: SSGEGGNQPQH
J gene: TRBJ1-1; V gene: TRBV30; clone size: .; CDR3 protein: AWSPGRSTEAF
J gene: TRBJ1-5; V gene: TRBV10-3; clone size: many; CDR3 protein: APPNSNRAGRSNQPQH
J gene: TRBJ2-7; V gene: TRBV20-1; clone size: .; CDR3 protein: SASGGPSSYEQY
J gene: TRBJ1-1; V gene: TRBV11-3; clone size: many; CDR3 protein: ASSTETGASTEAF
J gene: TRBJ2-2; V gene: TRBV5-6; clone size: many; CDR3 protein: ASSPQTAGGPAGELF
J gene: TRBJ1-5; V gene: TRBV7-2; clone size: .; CDR3 protein: ASSLQGLTRVNQPQH
J gene: TRBJ2-2; V gene: TRBV29-1; clone size: medium-sized; CDR3 protein: SVGVQGSTGELF
J gene: TRBJ1-1; V gene: TRBV6-5; clone size: many; CDR3 protein: ASSYSSLSEAF
J gene: TRBJ2-2; V gene: TRBV18; clone size: many; CDR3 protein: ASHTGTGTGELF
J gene: TRBJ2-3; V gene: TRBV20-1; clone size: few; CDR3 protein: SAMPFLSGSGSNTQY
J gene: TRBJ2-5; V gene: TRBV24-1; clone size: many; CDR3 protein: ATSVGAGVSETQY
J gene: TRBJ1-5; V gene: TRBV12-3/TRBV12-4; clone size: many; CDR3 protein: ASSFTVASQPQH
J gene: TRBJ1-1; V gene: TRBV10-3; clone size: medium-sized; CDR3 protein: AIKPSEAPEAF
J gene: TRBJ2-5; V gene: TRBV29-1; clone size: many; CDR3 protein: SVERSAQQETQY
J gene: TRBJ2-5; V gene: TRBV7-2; clone size: .; CDR3 protein: ASSRSQETQY
J gene: TRBJ2-7; V gene: TRBV18; clone size: many; CDR3 protein: ASSPGQGPYEQY
J gene: TRBJ2-3; V gene: TRBV18; clone size: .; CDR3 protein: ASSGLRAAGTDTQY
J gene: TRBJ2-3; V gene: TRBV29-1; clone size: .; CDR3 protein: SVERGRGTDTQY
J gene: TRBJ2-3; V gene: TRBV5-1; clone size: medium-sized; CDR3 protein: ASSLVAAGSTDTQY
J gene: TRBJ2-1; V gene: TRBV7-3; clone size: many; CDR3 protein: ASSLKGASGGEQF
J gene: TRBJ2-5; V gene: TRBV2; clone size: many; CDR3 protein: ASIDGTPDKQETQY
J gene: TRBJ2-3; V gene: TRBV9; clone size: once; CDR3 protein: ASSRSGSGDTQY
J gene: TRBJ1-5; V gene: TRBV7-9; clone size: many; CDR3 protein: ASSLSTTGNQPQH
J gene: TRBJ2-4; V gene: TRBV7-9; clone size: many; CDR3 protein: ASSLTGTGGSKNIQY
J gene: TRBJ2-7; V gene: TRBV6-2/TRBV6-3; clone size: many; CDR3 protein: ASSSTSGRGSYEQY
J gene: TRBJ2-5; V gene: TRBV11-2; clone size: many; CDR3 protein: ASSSSLAGGLGETQY
J gene: TRBJ2-1; V gene: TRBV12-3/TRBV12-4; clone size: many; CDR3 protein: ASSLDYSYNEQF
J gene: TRBJ2-3; V gene: TRBV10-1; clone size: medium-sized; CDR3 protein: ASSELPSGRGRTDTQY
J gene: TRBJ1-1; V gene: TRBV11-2; clone size: .; CDR3 protein: ASSLFGGVNTEAF
J gene: TRBJ2-1; V gene: TRBV7-6; clone size: few; CDR3 protein: ASSPVVWGTSEQF
J gene: TRBJ2-6; V gene: TRBV12-3/TRBV12-4; clone size: medium-sized; CDR3 protein: ASSLGNQANVLT
J gene: TRBJ2-1; V gene: TRBV3-1; clone size: many; CDR3 protein: ASSPHGLARAEQF
J gene: TRBJ2-7; V gene: TRBV7-3; clone size: many; CDR3 protein: ASSPTGTVSYEQY
J gene: TRBJ2-7; V gene: TRBV27; clone size: many; CDR3 protein: ASSLVGQGYEQY
J gene: TRBJ2-1; V gene: TRBV11-2; clone size: .; CDR3 protein: ASSLAGPSDEQF
J gene: TRBJ2-2; V gene: TRBV29-1; clone size: many; CDR3 protein: SVGLAGTGELF
J gene: TRBJ1-2; V gene: TRBV5-1; clone size: many; CDR3 protein: ASSLATNYGYT
J gene: TRBJ2-7; V gene: TRBV3-1; clone size: many; CDR3 protein: ASSQDIRVY
J gene: TRBJ2-1; V gene: TRBV10-3; clone size: many; CDR3 protein: AIRGQGGPHNEQF